Each of the 10 T cell receptor beta chains below was sequenced from the same sample in a study of T cells in tuberculosis. Here immunoSEQ multiplex PCR was the method, and the copy in TCRdb shows in-frame clones only, minus some. Here the sample spans 25,000 to 35,000 clones, approximately 93% being singletons. The sequenced sample consisted of PBMCs. Receptors originate from a donor between 10 and 35 years old with latent tuberculosis or without tuberculosis infection.

This chain connects TRBV10-2 to TRBJ2-7, with D possibly being TRBD1 (5 bases). This CDR3 contains 13 residues. Germline V gene data show CDR1 as WSHSY and CDR2 as SAAADI. The ends were cut back, 9 bases at V and 3 bases at J, with 15 bases in the middle. This CDR3 is CASSGFSRYEQYF. In nucleotides, the CDR3 is TGCGCCAGTTCAGGGTTCTCGCGCTACGAGCAGTACTTC.

The V and J genes are TRBV30 and TRBJ1-4; TRBD1 might be the D (5 bases). This CDR3 has 12 residues. The germline gives CDR1 GTSNPN, CDR2 SVGIG (reference sequence). V was clipped by 2 bases and J by 8 bases, with 9 bases between them. CDR3 sequence: CAWSKRQEKLFF. The CDR3 nucleotides read TGTGCCTGGAGTAAGCGACAGGAAAAACTGTTTTTT.

The chain is built from TRBV27 and TRBJ2-2, with 8 positions matching TRBD2. In germline, CDR1 is MNHEY, CDR2 SMNVEV (reference sequence). J gave up 8 bases and V 8 bases, and 13 bases lay outside the gene matches. CDR3 length: 15 residues. CDR3 sequence reads: CASFSSGSIRGELFF. The CDR3 DNA reads TGTGCCAGCTTTTCTAGCGGGTCCATCAGGGGGGAGCTGTTTTTT.

This sequence joins TRBV27 and TRBJ2-2, with D tentatively TRBD1 (6 bases). Trimming stripped 5 bases from V and 1 base from J, with 11 bases between. Germline assignment: CDR1 MNHEY and CDR2 SMNVEV (reference sequence). The CDR3 is 15 amino acids. The chain's CDR3 is CASSLRGVNTGELFF. DNA of the CDR3: TGTGCCAGCAGTCTCAGGGGTGTGAACACCGGGGAGCTGTTTTTT.

The chain carries TRBV5-1 and TRBJ2-7; weak D call: TRBD1 (6 bases). This CDR3 has 14 residues. Trimming took off 4 bases at V and 2 bases at J, with 13 bases between the two ends. Germline CDR1 and CDR2: SGHRS and YFSETQ. The CDR3 nucleotides read TGCGCCAGCAGCCCCCGGGACAACCCCTACGAGCAGTACTTC. This gives the protein CASSPRDNPYEQYF.

The chain is built from TRBV5-1 and TRBJ2-1; no reliable D call. The V end lost 2 bases, the J end lost 4 bases, and 10 bases lay between the germline ends. Germline loops: CDR1 SGHRS, CDR2 YFSETQ. The CDR3 covers 14 residues. CDR3 in amino acids: CASSFSTQYNEQFF. For the CDR3, the DNA is TGCGCCAGCAGCTTTTCTACGCAATACAATGAGCAGTTCTTC.

The chain has TRBV11-3 and TRBJ2-1, with TRBD2 matching over 7 bases. Germline V lookup: CDR1 SGHNT, CDR2 YENEEA. This CDR3 region has 15 residues. V gave up 5 bases and J gave up 3 bases; unmatched junction bases: 7. The CDR3 protein is CASSGGPGGYNEQFF. CDR3 nucleotides: TGTGCCAGCAGCGGGGGTCCGGGAGGCTACAATGAGCAGTTCTTC.

The genes are TRBV2 and TRBJ1-5, with D tentatively TRBD1 (5 bases). Germline V gene sequence: CDR1 SNHLY, CDR2 FYNNEI. V lost 6 bases and J lost 3, with 12 bases in between. The CDR3 consists of 14 residues. The CDR3 bases are TGTGCCAGCAGAACCGACAGTGCCAATCAGCCCCAGCATTTT. This sequence encodes CASRTDSANQPQHF.

The chain has TRBV5-4 and TRBJ1-2; TRBD1 agrees at 9 bases. The germline gives CDR1 SGHNT, CDR2 YYREEE (reference sequence). The J segment lost 7 bases and the V segment lost 4 bases, leaving 8 bases of the junction unmatched. The CDR3 sequence is 14 residues long. CDR3 coding DNA: TGTGCCAGCAGCCTCCGGGACAGGGTTTTTGGCTACACCTTC. Its translation: CASSLRDRVFGYTF.

The CDR3 is CASSLIQGARNEQFF. CDR3 sequence (DNA): TGCGCCAGCAGCTTGATACAGGGGGCGCGGAATGAGCAGTTCTTC. This chain uses TRBV5-1 with TRBJ2-1; 9 positions match TRBD1. CDR1 SGHRS and CDR2 YFSETQ come from the germline V gene. V gave up 1 base and J gave up 7 bases; unmatched junction bases: 6. The CDR3 is 15 residues long.